This TCR beta chain was sequenced during a study of T cell repertoires in cytomegalovirus infection. Whole-study results and caveats: Using cumulative public TCR beta family frequency, the authors identified those who carried CMV together with the relevant HLA.

This CDR3 contains 13 residues. V lost 5 bases to trimming and J lost 0 bases, with 7 bases between them. Per the germline V gene, CDR1 is SGHTA and CDR2 is FQGNSA. This clonotype was detected many times. Its antigen is not known. Via MiXCR, TCRdb re-called the reads, giving one row per CDR3 protein. The table includes over 250,000 distinct CDR3 sequences, around 20% detected once. This material consisted of cultured PBMCs, taken from culture after CMV antigen stimulation. The receptor was derived from a human donor in good health (CMV status not recorded). Some clones in this sample may be carry-over from other donors' samples. The V gene is TRBV7-2, the J gene TRBJ1-1, with D possibly being TRBD1 (6 bases). The chain's CDR3 is CASSDRMNTEAFF. CDR3 DNA sequence: TGTGCCAGCAGCGACAGGATGAACACTGAAGCTTTCTTT. Complete variable domain (other parts from reference TRBV7-2 and TRBJ1-1): GAGVSQSPSNKVTEKGKDVELRCDPISGHTALYWYRQSLGQGLEFLIYFQGNSAPDKSGLPSDRFSAERTGGSVSTLTIQRTQQEDSAVYLCASSDRMNTEAFFGQGTRLTVV.